This record looks at one T cell receptor beta chain sequence and its context. The antigen remains undetermined. Assay: immunoSEQ multiplex PCR; the TCRdb copy retains only in-frame clones and omits some. Of 90,000 to 120,000 clones listed, around 90% are singletons. This sample is part of a study of T cell responses to AZD1222 COVID-19 vaccine. Whole-study findings and limits: Variant regions that are unmutated are reportedly the target of nearly half of spike-specific TCRs. At baseline, seropositivity was found in only six AZD1222 recipients.

Germline CDR1 LGHDT, CDR2 YNNKEL (reference sequence). Trimming removed 3 bases at V and 4 bases at J, with 6 bases between. The CDR3 length is 12 residues. The material was peripheral blood, obtained on day 0 of AZD1222 vaccination. This sequence joins TRBV3-1 (or the pseudogene TRBV3-2) and TRBJ1-2; D gene unclear. The sequence was obtained from an adult in good health. CDR3 coding DNA: TGTGCCAGCAGCCAGGGAACCTATGGCTACACCTTC. Its translation: CASSQGTYGYTF.